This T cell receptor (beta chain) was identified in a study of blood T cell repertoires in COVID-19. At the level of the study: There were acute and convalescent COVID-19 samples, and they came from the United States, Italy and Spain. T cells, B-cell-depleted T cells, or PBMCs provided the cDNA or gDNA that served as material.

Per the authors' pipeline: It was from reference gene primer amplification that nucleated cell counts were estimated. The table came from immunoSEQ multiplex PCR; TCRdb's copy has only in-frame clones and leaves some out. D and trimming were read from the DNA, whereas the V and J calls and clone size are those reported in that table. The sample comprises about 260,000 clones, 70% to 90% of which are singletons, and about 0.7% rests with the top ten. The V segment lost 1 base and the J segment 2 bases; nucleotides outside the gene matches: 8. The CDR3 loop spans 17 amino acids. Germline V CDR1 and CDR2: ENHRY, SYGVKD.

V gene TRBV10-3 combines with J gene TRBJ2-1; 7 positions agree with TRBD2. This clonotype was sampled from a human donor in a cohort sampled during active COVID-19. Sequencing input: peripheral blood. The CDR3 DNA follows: TGTGCCATCAGTGAGTACCCGGCTAGCGGCACCTACAATGAGCAGTTCTTC. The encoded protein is CAISEYPASGTYNEQFF.